This T cell receptor beta chain was captured by sequencing in a study of blood T cell repertoires in COVID-19. This CDR3 comprises 15 residues. V lost 8 bases and J lost 9; bases outside the gene matches: 10. Germline V gene data show CDR1 as MDHEN and CDR2 as SYDVKM. This clone was counted once. Clones were sequenced by immunoSEQ multiplex PCR, and TCRdb holds only the in-frame ones, with some missing. The sample yields some 250,000 clones, more than 85% seen once. Sequencing was performed on peripheral blood. This chain links TRBV28 with TRBJ2-1, with TRBD2 matching over 13 bases. This TCR was recovered from an older woman with COVID-19, enrolled during active disease. The CDR3, as DNA: TGTGCCAGCCGCAGGGGACTAGCGGGAAATGGTGAGCAGTTCTTC. This translates into CASRRGLAGNGEQFF.